The rows below give T cell receptor beta chains drawn from one sample of a study of neurological immune-mediated disorders. One entry per CDR3 protein, called by TCRdb with MiXCR from the 5' RACE reads. The data show 71,000 or so distinct CDR3 sequences, roughly 15% seen once. Sequenced material: PBMCs. Every receptor here comes from a female donor with HTLV-1-associated myelopathy (HAM/TSP). Both conserved end residues are part of each CDR3. Each record gives: D gene, J gene, V gene, clone size, CDR3 DNA, CDR3 protein. D genes are given only for firm matches. Some rows have no size entry. The others give once, few or many, or a class for an expanded clone.

d_call: TRBD2
j_call: TRBJ2-3
v_call: TRBV12-3/TRBV12-4
clone_size: many
cdr3_nt: TGTGCCAGCAGTTTGAGCGGACTAGCGGTCACAGATACGCAGTATTTT
cdr3_aa: CASSLSGLAVTDTQYF

d_call: TRBD1
j_call: TRBJ2-7
v_call: TRBV20-1
clone_size: many
cdr3_nt: TGCAGTGCTAGAGATGAAGACAGGGGAACCTACGAGCAGTACTTC
cdr3_aa: CSARDEDRGTYEQYF

d_call: NA
j_call: TRBJ1-1
v_call: TRBV7-9
clone_size: many
cdr3_nt: TGTGCCAGCAGCGTAGTGGGAGGACCGGCTTTCTTT
cdr3_aa: CASSVVGGPAFF

d_call: NA
j_call: TRBJ2-1
v_call: TRBV12-3/TRBV12-4
clone_size: many
cdr3_nt: TGTGCCAGCAGGACCCGGGGGAGCTCCTACAATGAGCAGTTCTTC
cdr3_aa: CASRTRGSSYNEQFF

d_call: NA
j_call: TRBJ2-7
v_call: TRBV21-1
clone_size: many
cdr3_nt: TGTGCCAGCAGCCTCGGGACAGGGGAAGCCGGCGAGCAGTACTTC
cdr3_aa: CASSLGTGEAGEQYF

d_call: NA
j_call: TRBJ2-5
v_call: TRBV9
clone_size: many
cdr3_nt: TGTGCCAGCAGCGCCCTTGGGGACGGAATCCAAGAGACCCAGTACTTC
cdr3_aa: CASSALGDGIQETQYF

d_call: TRBD1
j_call: TRBJ2-7
v_call: TRBV3-1
clone_size: many
cdr3_nt: TGTGCCAGCAGCCAAAATCCAACCGGGACAGAATTTTACTACGAGCAGTACTTC
cdr3_aa: CASSQNPTGTEFYYEQYF

d_call: TRBD1
j_call: TRBJ2-6
v_call: TRBV5-1
clone_size: NA
cdr3_nt: TGCGCCAGCAGTTTAGGACAGGTTTCTGGGGCCAACGTCCTGACTTTC
cdr3_aa: CASSLGQVSGANVLTF

d_call: NA
j_call: TRBJ1-3
v_call: TRBV3-1
clone_size: many
cdr3_nt: TGTGCCAGCAGCCATGGAAACACCATATATTTT
cdr3_aa: CASSHGNTIYF

d_call: NA
j_call: TRBJ2-5
v_call: TRBV20-1
clone_size: many
cdr3_nt: TGCAGTGCGGAAACCGGGACCGGGGGTCGAGAGACCCAGTACTTC
cdr3_aa: CSAETGTGGRETQYF

d_call: TRBD1
j_call: TRBJ2-3
v_call: TRBV7-2
clone_size: many
cdr3_nt: TGTGCCAGCAGCGCACGGGACAGCCGCACAGATACGCAGTATTTT
cdr3_aa: CASSARDSRTDTQYF

d_call: NA
j_call: TRBJ1-1
v_call: TRBV12-3/TRBV12-4
clone_size: NA
cdr3_nt: TGTGCCAGCAGTTTCCAGGGAAAAACTGAAGCTTTCTTT
cdr3_aa: CASSFQGKTEAFF

d_call: NA
j_call: TRBJ2-7
v_call: TRBV9
clone_size: many
cdr3_nt: TGTGCCAGCAGCGCCGTCTTAGGCGAGCAGTACTTC
cdr3_aa: CASSAVLGEQYF

d_call: NA
j_call: TRBJ2-1
v_call: TRBV2
clone_size: many
cdr3_nt: TGTGCCAGCAGTGAAGCGGGCTACAATGAGCAGTTCTTC
cdr3_aa: CASSEAGYNEQFF

d_call: NA
j_call: TRBJ1-5
v_call: TRBV12-3/TRBV12-4
clone_size: many
cdr3_nt: TGTGCCAGCAGTTCCCAAGAGCAGGGAATTCAGCCCCAGCATTTT
cdr3_aa: CASSSQEQGIQPQHF

d_call: NA
j_call: TRBJ2-3
v_call: TRBV5-1
clone_size: NA
cdr3_nt: TGCGCCAGCAGCCCTCGGATCCAATCAGGCACAGATACGCAGTATTTT
cdr3_aa: CASSPRIQSGTDTQYF

d_call: TRBD2
j_call: TRBJ2-2
v_call: TRBV5-1
clone_size: NA
cdr3_nt: TGCGCCAGCAGCTTTAGCGGGGGGGCGAACACCGGGGAGCTGTTTTTT
cdr3_aa: CASSFSGGANTGELFF